The sequence of this TCR beta chain was determined in a study of cytomegalovirus exposure and HLA in healthy donors. Study background: The roughly 670 first-cohort repertoires shared a platform with the approximately 110 validation repertoires, as reported in a later analysis.

Study-wide results and caveats: A list of 150 or so TCR beta chains associated with cytomegalovirus was given.

The protocol was immunoSEQ multiplex PCR, while the TCRdb copy is restricted to in-frame clones and leaves out a portion. This table has 70,000 or so clones, 94% appearing once. Trimming shortened V by 0 bases and J by 7 bases, and 16 bases separated the two germline ends. From germline, CDR1 is MNHEY and CDR2 SVGAGI. This CDR3 comprises 16 residues. On this clone: Antigen: not known.

The chain recombines TRBV6-5 with TRBJ2-1, with a possible D match to TRBD2 (5 bases). The sequence was collected from a woman aged 18-30 years in good health and CMV-seronegative. The sequencing input was PBMCs. CDR3 region: CASSYSLQRRGNEQFF. The CDR3 region has the DNA TGTGCCAGCAGTTACTCGTTGCAGAGGCGAGGGAATGAGCAGTTCTTC.